This TCR beta chain appears in the sequencing data of a study of shared clonotypes between healthy human individuals. Details on this clone: Its antigen remains unknown.

CD8 cells classed as naive were CD45RO-negative and positively selected for CCR7, excluding terminally differentiated effector memory CD45RA+ cells. Healthy adults negative for HIV, lacking recent acute infections or vaccinations, served as donors. The CDR3 contains 14 residues. The V gene's germline CDR1 is MDHEN and CDR2 SYDVKM. V was cut by 6 bases and J by 4 bases, with 15 bases left in between. Clones were read by immunoSEQ multiplex PCR, and TCRdb kept only the in-frame ones, dropping some. The sample records about 2,100,000 clones, about 93% being singletons. Overall study results and limits: All-four-donor shared clonotypes had higher generation probabilities than non-shared clonotypes did. The study sampled only blood, and tissue repertoires likely differ.

This chain links TRBV28 with TRBJ1-1, with D perhaps matching TRBD1 (6 bases). This receptor was obtained from a man in his late teens or twenties in good health. Some clones in this sample may be carry-over from other donors' samples. The specimen sequenced was naive CD8+ T cells from PBMCs. CDR3 in DNA: TGTGCCAGCAGGCTGGGGGGGCTGGGCACTGAAGCTTTCTTT. This gives the protein CASRLGGLGTEAFF.